These T cell receptor beta chains were read from a single sample in a study of cytomegalovirus exposure and HLA in healthy donors. Here immunoSEQ multiplex PCR was the method, and the copy in TCRdb shows in-frame clones only, minus some. Of under 200,000 clones listed, around 80% are singletons. Specimen: PBMCs. The receptors here all came from a man aged 40-49 years in good health and CMV-seronegative. CDR3s include the opening cysteine and the closing phenylalanine or tryptophan. D genes are given only for firm matches. Expanded clones are given a class, and other clones once, few, many or no size at all.

CDR3nt	CDR3aa	abundance	v_gene	j_gene	d_gene
TGTGCCAGCAGCCCACAGGACCCCTCCTACAATGAGCAGTTCTTC	CASSPQDPSYNEQFF	.	TRBV6-6	TRBJ2-1	.
TGCAGTGCGCCCAGGGGCTACGAGCAGTACTTC	CSAPRGYEQYF	.	TRBV20-1	TRBJ2-7	.
TGTGCCAGCAGCCAGACAGGGATCTATGGCTACACCTTC	CASSQTGIYGYTF	.	TRBV14	TRBJ1-2	TRBD1
TGTGCCAGCAGCTTAGGGAAGGGGGCTGACCACGAGCAGTACTTC	CASSLGKGADHEQYF	.	TRBV11-2	TRBJ2-7	TRBD1
TGTGCCAGCAGCCAAGCTTCATGGCAGCGATCCTACAATGAGCAGTTCTTC	CASSQASWQRSYNEQFF	.	TRBV4-2	TRBJ2-1	.
TGTGCCAGCAAGCGGACCATGGGGGGTGATGAGCAGTTCTTC	CASKRTMGGDEQFF	.	TRBV28	TRBJ2-1	.
TGCGCCAGCAGCTTGGCCGGGCTAGCGGGAATAGCCAATGAGCAGTTCTTC	CASSLAGLAGIANEQFF	.	TRBV5-1	TRBJ2-1	TRBD2
TGTGCCAGCAAACTCCGCGGCGGGATCTCAGATACGCAGTATTTT	CASKLRGGISDTQYF	.	TRBV6-1	TRBJ2-3	.
TGCGCCAGCAGCTTACGGACAGGGGGGTCCCCCAGCTCCTACAATGAGCAGTTCTTC	CASSLRTGGSPSSYNEQFF	.	TRBV5-1	TRBJ2-1	TRBD1
TGTGCCAGCAGCTTAGATGAGGCGGAAGACTACGAGCAGTACTTC	CASSLDEAEDYEQYF	few	TRBV11-2	TRBJ2-7	.
TGTGCCAGCAGTGGGTTAGGGGGAGGGGACAATGAGCAGTTCTTC	CASSGLGGGDNEQFF	.	TRBV6-1	TRBJ2-1	.
TGTGCCAGCAGCTCCCAGCGGGATCTCGAGCAGTACTTC	CASSSQRDLEQYF	.	TRBV7-2	TRBJ2-7	TRBD2
TGTGCCAGCCCTCTCGGGAGTGAGCAGTTCTTC	CASPLGSEQFF	.	TRBV2	TRBJ2-1	.
TGTGCCAGCAGCGTAGGGGGACAGGGCACCGGGGAGCTGTTTTTT	CASSVGGQGTGELFF	few	TRBV9	TRBJ2-2	TRBD1
TGTGCCAGCAGCGTCCAGGGGGAGTCCTACGAGCAGTACTTC	CASSVQGESYEQYF	.	TRBV5-6	TRBJ2-7	TRBD1
TGTGCCAGCAGCGGGACAGGTCTGGCTGAAGCTTTCTTT	CASSGTGLAEAFF	.	TRBV5-4	TRBJ1-1	TRBD1
TGTGCCACCAGGGGGGAGTCTAGCGGAAACACCGGGGAGCTGTTTTTT	CATRGESSGNTGELFF	.	TRBV15	TRBJ2-2	TRBD2
TGTGCCAGCGCTTGGCGGGGGCGGGATACGCAGTATTTT	CASAWRGRDTQYF	.	TRBV27	TRBJ2-3	.
TGTGCCAGCAGTTTGGGCTTTTCGGACGAGCAGTACTTC	CASSLGFSDEQYF	.	TRBV28	TRBJ2-7	.
TGTGCCAGCAGTTTATACGGTCAGCCCCAGCATTTT	CASSLYGQPQHF	once	TRBV28	TRBJ1-5	.
TGTGCCAGTAGTAGCCAACACGGGACAGCTTTCATGAACACTGAAGCTTTCTTT	CASSSQHGTAFMNTEAFF	once	TRBV19	TRBJ1-1	TRBD1
TGCGCCAGCGTCCGGGCGGGAGGGGTCACAGATACGCAGTATTTT	CASVRAGGVTDTQYF	.	TRBV5-1	TRBJ2-3	TRBD2
TGTGCCACCAGCAAGCCGGGACAGGGGATAAACAATGAGCAGTTCTTC	CATSKPGQGINNEQFF	.	TRBV15	TRBJ2-1	TRBD1
TGTGCCAGCAGTAGAGGACAGGGGGTAGGTCAGCCCCAGCATTTT	CASSRGQGVGQPQHF	.	TRBV7-2	TRBJ1-5	TRBD1
TGTGCCAGTAGTATCGACAGGGATGGCTACACCTTC	CASSIDRDGYTF	.	TRBV19	TRBJ1-2	TRBD1
TGTGCCAGCACCCAGACAGGGGGGACTGAAGCTTTCTTT	CASTQTGGTEAFF	.	TRBV5-4	TRBJ1-1	TRBD1
TGTGCCAGCAGTCCCAGGGACCGCGGGGAGTACTTC	CASSPRDRGEYF	.	TRBV6-1	TRBJ2-7	.
TGCGCCAGCAGCTTCAGACAGGGTGGGTTCGTGGAGACCCAGTACTTC	CASSFRQGGFVETQYF	.	TRBV5-1	TRBJ2-5	TRBD1
TGTGCCAGCTCACTACGCCCAGTAGCGGGAGATATGACTTTAGAGACCCAGTACTTC	CASSLRPVAGDMTLETQYF	.	TRBV18	TRBJ2-5	TRBD2
TGTGCCAGCACCCCTGACAGGGGCCTGTCTGGCTACACCTTC	CASTPDRGLSGYTF	.	TRBV7-9	TRBJ1-2	TRBD1
TGTGCCAGCAGTGAAAGGGGGATGAGGGAGGGCCACGAGCAGTACTTC	CASSERGMREGHEQYF	.	TRBV6-1	TRBJ2-7	.
TGCGCCAGCAGCCAAGTCCTTTTGGAGACCCAGTACTTC	CASSQVLLETQYF	.	TRBV4-1	TRBJ2-5	.
TGTGCCACCGTGACTAGCGGGAGGGGGATAGATACGCAGTATTTT	CATVTSGRGIDTQYF	.	TRBV6-1	TRBJ2-3	TRBD2
TGTGCCAGCAGTCCAGTGGGGGCCCCAGATACGCAGTATTTT	CASSPVGAPDTQYF	few	TRBV6-1	TRBJ2-3	.
TGTGCCACCAGCAGAGAAGGGACAGCGACTGAGCAGTACTTC	CATSREGTATEQYF	.	TRBV15	TRBJ2-7	TRBD1
TGTGCCAGCAGTTTATTGAGGGAAGGGCCGAACACTGAAGCTTTCTTT	CASSLLREGPNTEAFF	few	TRBV27	TRBJ1-1	.
TGTGCCAGCAGTTTAGCGGAGACCGAGCAGTACTTC	CASSLAETEQYF	.	TRBV28	TRBJ2-7	.
TGTGCCAGCAGCGGACGGACTGCCTCCTACGAGCAGTACTTC	CASSGRTASYEQYF	.	TRBV28	TRBJ2-7	.
TGTGCCAGCAGCAGTACTAGCGGTACACAGTATACGCAGTATTTT	CASSSTSGTQYTQYF	.	TRBV7-2	TRBJ2-3	TRBD2
TGTGCCAGTAGTGGGCGGGAAGACAATGAGCAGTTCTTC	CASSGREDNEQFF	.	TRBV19	TRBJ2-1	.
TGTGCCAGCAGTTTATCGCGGACTCCCCGGAGAGATGGCTACACCTTC	CASSLSRTPRRDGYTF	.	TRBV27	TRBJ1-2	.
TGCGCCAGCAGCTTGGAGCTAGCGGGAGGCTCCGCAGATACGCAGTATTTT	CASSLELAGGSADTQYF	.	TRBV5-1	TRBJ2-3	TRBD2
TGTGCTAGTGGTTTGGTAAGCGGGAGGTACACCGGGGAGCTGTTTTTT	CASGLVSGRYTGELFF	.	TRBV12-5	TRBJ2-2	TRBD2
TGTGCCAGCAGTGACGGGACAGGGACTGATGGCTACACCTTC	CASSDGTGTDGYTF	.	TRBV6-4	TRBJ1-2	TRBD1
TGTGCCAGTAGCTGGGGTAGCGGGTACACAGATACGCAGTATTTT	CASSWGSGYTDTQYF	.	TRBV19	TRBJ2-3	TRBD2
TGTGCCAGTAGTTCCAACAGGAGAGAAAATCAGCCCCAGCATTTT	CASSSNRRENQPQHF	.	TRBV19	TRBJ1-5	.